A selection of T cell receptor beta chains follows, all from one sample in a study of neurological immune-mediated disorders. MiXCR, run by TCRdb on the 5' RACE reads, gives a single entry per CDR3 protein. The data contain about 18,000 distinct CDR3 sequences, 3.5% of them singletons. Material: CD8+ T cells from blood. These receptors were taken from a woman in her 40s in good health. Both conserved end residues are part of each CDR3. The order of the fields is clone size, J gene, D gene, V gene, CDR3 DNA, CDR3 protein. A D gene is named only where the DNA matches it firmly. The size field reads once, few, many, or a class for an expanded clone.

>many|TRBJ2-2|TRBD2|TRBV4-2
TGTGCCAGCAGCCAAGCCCGCAGCGGGGTGATAACCGGGGAGCTGTTTTTT
CASSQARSGVITGELFF
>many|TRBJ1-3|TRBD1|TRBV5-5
TGTGCCAGCAGCTTGGCCGAGGACAGGGGGCTTGGAAACACCATATATTTT
CASSLAEDRGLGNTIYF
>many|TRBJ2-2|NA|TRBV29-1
TGCAGCGTTCGGGCAGGGGGGTCCGGGGAGCTGTTTTTT
CSVRAGGSGELFF
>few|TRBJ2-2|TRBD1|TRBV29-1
TGCAGCGTACGGGACAGGGGGGATCACGGGGAGCTGTTTTTT
CSVRDRGDHGELFF
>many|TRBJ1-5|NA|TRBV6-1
TGTGCCAGCAGTGAGTATCAGCCCCAGCATTTT
CASSEYQPQHF
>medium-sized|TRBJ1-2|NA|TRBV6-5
TGTGCCAGCAGTGAGAAACTTGGGGAGGGCTATGGCTACACCTTC
CASSEKLGEGYGYTF
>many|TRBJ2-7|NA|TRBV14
TGTGCCAGCAGCCAAGACTGGGGACATCGTACCCTACCCTACGAGCAGTACTTC
CASSQDWGHRTLPYEQYF
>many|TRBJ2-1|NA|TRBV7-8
TGTGCCAGCAGCTTACGACGCAAGCCAGCTGAAAATGAGCAGTTCTTC
CASSLRRKPAENEQFF
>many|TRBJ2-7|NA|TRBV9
TGTGCCGACGGGGGAAGGCAACAGTACTTC
CADGGRQQYF
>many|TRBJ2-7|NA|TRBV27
TGTGCCAGCAGTTTATGGGGGAGTGGTTCCGAGCAGTACTTC
CASSLWGSGSEQYF
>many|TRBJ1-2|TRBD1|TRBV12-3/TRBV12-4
TGTGCCAGCAGTACCCGACTTTTAAGGGACAGATATGGCTACACCTTC
CASSTRLLRDRYGYTF
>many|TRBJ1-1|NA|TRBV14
TGTGCCAGCAGCCGAGGGTTGAACACTGAAGCTTTCTTT
CASSRGLNTEAFF
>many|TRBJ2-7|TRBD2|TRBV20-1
TGCAGTGCACTAGGCCCCACTAGCGTATACGAGCAGTACTTC
CSALGPTSVYEQYF
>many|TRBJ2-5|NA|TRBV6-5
TGTGCCAGCAGTTACTTTCAGGGCCTGGAGGGAGAGACCCAGTACTTC
CASSYFQGLEGETQYF
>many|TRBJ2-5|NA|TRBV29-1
TGCAGCGTTGAAGATAGGGAGACCCAGTACTTC
CSVEDRETQYF
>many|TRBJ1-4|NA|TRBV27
TGTGCCAGCAGTTTCCTAACCCGGGAGGGAACTAATGAAAAACTGTTTTTT
CASSFLTREGTNEKLFF
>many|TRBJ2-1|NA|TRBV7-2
TGTGCCAGCAGCTCTGGGGGGGCCTCCTACAATGAGCAGTTCTTC
CASSSGGASYNEQFF
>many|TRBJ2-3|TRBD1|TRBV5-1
TGCGCCAGCAGCTTCGCTTTGGGTCGGACAGGGGGCTTCACAGATACGCAGTATTTT
CASSFALGRTGGFTDTQYF
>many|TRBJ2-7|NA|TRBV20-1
TGCAGTGCGCCAGCTTGGGGAAACAGCTCCTACGAGCAGTACTTC
CSAPAWGNSSYEQYF
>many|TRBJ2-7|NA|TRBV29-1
TGCAGCGTTGTTGGGGAGAGTATGGGCTACGAGCAGTACTTC
CSVVGESMGYEQYF
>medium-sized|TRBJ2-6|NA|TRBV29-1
TGCAGCGTTGAAATGGGGGCCGGGGCCAACGTCCTGACTTTC
CSVEMGAGANVLTF
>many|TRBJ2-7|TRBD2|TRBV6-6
TGTGCCAGCAGTGATCCGGGACTAGCGGGCTACGAGCAGTACTTC
CASSDPGLAGYEQYF
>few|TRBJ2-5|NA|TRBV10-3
TGTGCCATCAAGCGGACCTCTCTCGCAGAGACCCAGTACTTC
CAIKRTSLAETQYF
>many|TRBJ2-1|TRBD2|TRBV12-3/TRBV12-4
TGTGCCAGCAGTTTCCCAGGACGGGCGGGAGATGAGCAGTTCTTC
CASSFPGRAGDEQFF
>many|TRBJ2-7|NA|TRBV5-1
TGCGCCAGCAGCCCGCGACCGGGTTTTCACGAGCAGTACTTC
CASSPRPGFHEQYF
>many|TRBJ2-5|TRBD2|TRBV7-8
TGTGCCAGCAGCCCCACACGGGGAGGGCCCCAAGAGACCCAGTACTTC
CASSPTRGGPQETQYF
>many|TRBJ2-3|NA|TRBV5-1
TGCGCCAGCAGCTTGGATGGCACAGATACGCAGTATTTT
CASSLDGTDTQYF
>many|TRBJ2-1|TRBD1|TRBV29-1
TGCAGCGTTTCCGGGACAGGGGTCCGCTACAATGAGCAGTTCTTC
CSVSGTGVRYNEQFF
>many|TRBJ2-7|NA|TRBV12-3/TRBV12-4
TGTGCCAGCACCGTTGTGGTCTACGAGCAGTACTTC
CASTVVVYEQYF
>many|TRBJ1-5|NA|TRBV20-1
TGCAGTGCTAGCGGACCCCGAAGGGTTTTCAATCAGCCCCAGCATTTT
CSASGPRRVFNQPQHF
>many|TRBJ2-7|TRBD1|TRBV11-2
TGTGCCAGCAGCTTAGTTGAGGGGGACAGGGGCCACGAGCAGTACTTC
CASSLVEGDRGHEQYF